These 22 T cell receptor beta chains were all obtained from the same sample, sequenced in a study of tumor-infiltrating lymphocytes in primary liver carcinoma. From around 520 ng of total RNA, TCR beta-specific cDNA was reverse-transcribed using a constant-region primer. Library construction for TCR beta comprised three nested multiplex PCR rounds performed with slightly modified ARM-PCR. The first two PCR rounds, roughly 9 cycles each, used TRBV1-TRBV30 forward primers and a C-beta reverse primer. TCRdb fed the multiplex PCR reads into MiXCR, producing one record per CDR3 protein. The table lists 300,000 to 350,000 distinct CDR3 sequences, approximately 64% of them singletons. Germline DNA was extracted alongside blood RNA, which was obtained from unsorted whole blood. Sequencing was performed on peripheral blood. The receptors derive from a man aged 35 to 55 with primary liver carcinoma and hepatitis B virus infection.

As concerns this clonotype: This likely comes from a read error, as the CDR3 has no conserved phenylalanine or tryptophan at its end. This chain connects TRBV11-2 to TRBJ2-3; D might be TRBD1 (5 bases). The V end was cut by 2 bases, the J end by 1 base, with 10 bases between. The CDR3 totals 15 residues. CDR1 SGHAT and CDR2 FQNNGV come from the germline V gene. This CDR3 reads CASSLQGIGTDTQYY. CDR3 DNA sequence: TGTGCCAGCAGCTTACAGGGAATTGGCACAGATACGCAGTATTAC.

The sample holds one count of this clonotype. The chain links TRBV7-9 to TRBJ2-7, with D perhaps matching TRBD1 (7 bases). Germline V gives CDR1 SEHNR, CDR2 FQNEAQ (reference sequence). Trimming shortened V by 9 bases and J by 8 bases, and 14 bases separated the two germline ends. The CDR3 runs to 11 residues. In nucleotides, the CDR3 is TGTGCCAGTCAGGGGGGCGACAAGCAGTACTTC. Translation: CASQGGDKQYF. The variable domain in full, completed from reference TRBV7-9 and TRBJ2-7, reads DTGVSQNPRHKITKRGQNVTFRCDPISEHNRLYWYRQTLGQGPEFLTYFQNEAQLEKSRLLSDRFSAERPKGSFSTLEIQRTEQGDSAMYLCASQGGDKQYFGPGTRLTVT.

Comments on this clonotype: A much larger clone differs from this one at a single base, so this may be a read error. The CDR3: CASGLVSDWDRASYKQYF. The CDR3 bases are TGTGCTAGTGGTTTGGTATCAGACTGGGACAGGGCCTCCTACAAGCAGTACTTC. The gene calls are TRBV12-5 and TRBJ2-7, with 9 bases aligning to TRBD1. The CDR3 loop spans 18 amino acids. CDR1 and CDR2 from the germline V gene are LGHNT and FRNRAP.

With regard to this clonotype: A read error may produce the germline difference seen at one junction end. For the CDR3, the DNA is TGTGCCATCAGAGAACAGCGGTTGTACAATGTGCAGTTCTTC. This translates into CAIREQRLYNVQFF. The chain carries TRBV10-3 and TRBJ2-1, with a tentative D call TRBD2 (5 bases). Per germline, CDR1 ENHRY and CDR2 SYGVKD. The CDR3 spans 14 residues.

Comment on this clonotype: Germline and junction disagree at one end, which may indicate a read error. This chain links TRBV5-5 with TRBJ2-5, with D perhaps TRBD2 (6 bases). The CDR3 extends over 16 amino acids. The germline V gene encodes CDR1 SGHKS and CDR2 YYEKEE (reference sequence). CDR3 DNA sequence: TGTGACAGCAGCTTCATTCTCGCAGGTCGGGGGGAGACCCAGTACTTC. This sequence encodes CDSSFILAGRGETQYF.

The rearrangement joins TRBV30 to TRBJ2-1; perhaps D is TRBD1 or TRBD2 (5 bases each). The CDR3 loop spans 15 amino acids. CDR1 and CDR2 (germline): GTSNPN, SVGIG (reference sequence). Deletions cut 0 bases from V and 4 bases from J, with 13 bases between. The CDR3 sequence is CAWSVIQGGYNEQFF. DNA for the CDR3: TGTGCCTGGAGTGTAATTCAGGGCGGGTACAATGAGCAGTTCTTC. Looking up the rest from reference TRBV30 and TRBJ2-1 gives the full variable domain: SQTIHQWPATLVQPVGSPLSLECTVEGTSNPNLYWYRQAAGRGLQLLFYSVGIGQISSEVPQNLSASRPQDRQFILSSKKLLLSDSGFYLCAWSVIQGGYNEQFFGPGTRLTVL.

This clonotype turned up a few times. The V gene is TRBV6-6, the J gene TRBJ1-4; perhaps TRBD1 as D (6 bases). CDR1 MNHNY and CDR2 SVGAGI come from the germline V gene (reference sequence). The CDR3 length is 15 residues. The V end lost 7 bases, the J end lost 7 bases, and 19 bases lay between the germline ends. The CDR3 is CASTGTGMGGEKLFF. The CDR3 region has the DNA TGTGCCAGCACCGGAACAGGGATGGGGGGTGAAAAACTGTTTTTT.

Only one count was recorded for this clonotype. One junction end disagrees with the germline gene, perhaps due to a read error. The V and J genes are TRBV29-1 and TRBJ2-4; D assignment may be TRBD1 or TRBD2 (6 bases each). The CDR3 is 14 amino acids. Germline assignment: CDR1 SQVTM and CDR2 ANQGSEA. The CDR3 loop is CSDEGQGVGGIQYF. For the CDR3, the DNA is TGCAGCGATGAGGGGCAGGGCGTCGGGGGCATTCAGTATTTC.

The chain carries TRBV5-1 and TRBJ2-7; 9 bases line up with TRBD1. The CDR3 is made up of 14 amino acids. Germline trimming cut 8 bases from V and 4 bases from J; bases unmatched to any gene: 10. Germline V gene sequence: CDR1 SGHRS, CDR2 YFSETQ. CDR3 nucleotides: TGCGCCAGTAAGGCCGGGACAGGGTATTACGAGCAGTACTTC. It codes for CASKAGTGYYEQYF.

As to this clonotype: This could be a read error, since a much larger clone is one nucleotide away. The chain uses TRBV10-1 and TRBJ2-5; D possibly corresponds to TRBD2 (5 bases). The V and J ends lost 6 bases and 9 bases respectively, with 17 bases between them. This CDR3 region has 13 residues. Germline CDR1 is WNHNN and CDR2 is SYGVQD (reference sequence). CDR3 sequence reads: CASSRGRSGPQYF. DNA for the CDR3: TGCGCCAGCAGCCGGGGAAGATCTGGGCCCCAGTACTTC.

Details on this clonotype: As the CDR3 is not closed by the conserved phenylalanine or tryptophan, this likely results from a read error. V and J are TRBV11-2 and TRBJ2-3; D might be TRBD1 or TRBD2, each matching 5 bases. Germline assignment: CDR1 SGHAT and CDR2 FQNNGV. The CDR3 contains 16 residues. This CDR3 reads CTSSLDQGRLSGTQYY. CDR3 DNA sequence: TGTACCAGCAGCTTAGATCAGGGTCGACTAAGCGGTACGCAGTATTAT.

In the case of this clonotype: In this CDR3 the conserved last residue, phenylalanine or tryptophan, is missing, so a read error is likely. This chain joins TRBV5-4 and TRBJ2-7; 7 bases are shared with TRBD2. The germline CDR1 and CDR2 sequences are SGHNT and YYREEE (reference sequence). The V segment lost 0 bases and the J segment 6 bases; nucleotides outside the gene matches: 3. This CDR3 comprises 13 residues. The CDR3 nucleotides are TGTGCCAGCAGCTTGGAACGCGGGGGCGAGCAGTACTTA. Residues: CASSLERGGEQYL.

This clonotype was seen only a few times. The chain has TRBV23-1 and TRBJ2-2, with TRBD2 matching 8 bases. TRBV23-1 is an ORF, with its function uncertain. The CDR3 totals 17 residues. V shed 7 bases, J shed 0 bases, and the junction held 10 bases outside the gene matches. The CDR3, as DNA: TGCGCCAGCAATCTTAGAGGTAGCGGGACGAACACCGGGGAGCTGTTTTTT. It encodes CASNLRGSGTNTGELFF.

With regard to this clonotype: Just one base apart from a much larger clone, this may be a read error. The chain combines TRBV6-6 with TRBJ2-1; possibly TRBD1 for D (6 bases). Germline CDR1 MNHNY, CDR2 SVGAGI (reference sequence). CDR3 size: 12 residues. In nucleotides, the CDR3 is TGTGTCAGCACGTACAGGGAAAATGAGCAGTTCTTC. Its translation is CVSTYRENEQFF.

CDR3 bases: TGTGCCAGCAGTACCGGGACTAGCGGGAGGAACGAGCAGTACTTC. This translates into CASSTGTSGRNEQYF. The chain carries TRBV28 and TRBJ2-7; 15 bases are a match to TRBD2. CDR1 is MDHEN, CDR2 SYDVKM, per germline. J gave up 5 bases and V 5 bases, and 4 bases lay outside the gene matches. The CDR3 is made up of 15 amino acids.

Concerning this clonotype: Mismatch with germline at one junction end may stem from a read error. The gene calls are TRBV4-3 and TRBJ1-1; unclear D gene. CDR3 length equals 15 residues. CDR1 LGHNA and CDR2 YSLEER come from the germline V gene. This CDR3 reads CTSSQDGRQNIEAFF. CDR3 coding DNA: TGCACCAGCAGCCAAGACGGACGGCAGAACATTGAAGCTTTCTTT.

This clonotype has only a few counts. The chain has TRBV19 and TRBJ2-1; D might be TRBD2 (5 bases). CDR3 length: 14 amino acids. Trimming took 7 bases from V and 5 from J, leaving 15 bases between them. Germline loops: CDR1 LNHDA, CDR2 SQIVND (reference sequence). This CDR3 reads CASTSGADHNEQFF. CDR3 coding DNA: TGTGCCAGTACGTCCGGAGCGGACCACAATGAGCAGTTCTTC.

About this clonotype itself: This could be a read error, since a much larger clone is one nucleotide away. The CDR3 DNA is TGTGCCAGGAGCCAAGACGACAGGGGGATGAATGAGCAGTTCTTC. The encoded protein is CARSQDDRGMNEQFF. The chain links TRBV4-2 to TRBJ2-1; TRBD1 matches 9 bases. The V gene's germline CDR1 is LGHNA and CDR2 YNFKEQ. The CDR3 covers 15 residues.

Worth noting for this clonotype: Given a much more abundant clone one base away, this may be a read error. The chain is built from TRBV12-3 or TRBV12-4 and TRBJ1-2; D remains unclear. The CDR3 runs to 12 residues. The chain's CDR3 is CVSSPWGYGYTF. CDR3 nucleotide sequence: TGTGTCAGCAGTCCCTGGGGCTATGGCTACACCTTC.

This chain joins TRBV5-1 and TRBJ1-4, with D unclear. Germline lookup yields CDR1 SGHRS and CDR2 YFSETQ. The CDR3 has 15 residues. Deletions cut 0 bases from V and 4 bases from J, with 10 bases between. The CDR3 spells CASSLEAARNEKLFF. CDR3 sequence (DNA): TGCGCCAGCAGCTTGGAAGCCGCACGTAATGAAAAACTGTTTTTT. Full variable domain (rest looked up from reference TRBV5-1 and TRBJ1-4): KAGVTQTPRYLIKTRGQQVTLSCSPISGHRSVSWYQQTPGQGLQFLFEYFSETQRNKGNFPGRFSGRQFSNSRSEMNVSTLELGDSALYLCASSLEAARNEKLFFGSGTQLSVL.

About this clonotype itself: One end of the junction varies from germline; a read error may be responsible. CDR3 DNA: TGCGCCAGCGGCCGGGACAGCGGTAATGAAAAACTGTTTTTT. Translating gives CASGRDSGNEKLFF. The chain employs TRBV6-6 and TRBJ1-4; 7 bases line up with TRBD1. The CDR3 spans 14 residues. Germline CDR1 is MNHNY and CDR2 is SVGAGI (reference sequence).

On this clonotype: Relative to the germline gene, one junction end is altered; a read error may explain this. In DNA form, the CDR3 reads TGTGCCAGCAGCGAGAGGGTGGGGTACAGCTACGAGCACTACTTC. It translates to CASSERVGYSYEHYF. The chain links TRBV4-2 to TRBJ2-7, with D perhaps matching TRBD2 (5 bases). CDR1 and CDR2 (germline): LGHNA, YNFKEQ. The CDR3 is 15 residues long.